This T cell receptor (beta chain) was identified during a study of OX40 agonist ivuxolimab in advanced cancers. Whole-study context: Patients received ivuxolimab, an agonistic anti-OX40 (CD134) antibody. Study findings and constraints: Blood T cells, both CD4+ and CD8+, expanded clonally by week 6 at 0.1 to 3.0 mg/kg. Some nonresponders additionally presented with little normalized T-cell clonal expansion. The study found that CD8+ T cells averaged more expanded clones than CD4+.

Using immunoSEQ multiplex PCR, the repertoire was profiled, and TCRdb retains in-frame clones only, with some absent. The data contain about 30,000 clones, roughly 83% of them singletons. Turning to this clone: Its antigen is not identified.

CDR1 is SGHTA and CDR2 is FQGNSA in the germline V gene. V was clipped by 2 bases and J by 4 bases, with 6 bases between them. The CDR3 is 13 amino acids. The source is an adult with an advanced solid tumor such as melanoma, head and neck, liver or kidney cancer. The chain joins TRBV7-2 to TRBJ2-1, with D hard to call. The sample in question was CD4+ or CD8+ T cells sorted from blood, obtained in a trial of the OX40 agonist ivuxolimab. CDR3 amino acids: CASSLSNYNEQFF. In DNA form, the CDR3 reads TGTGCCAGCAGCTTATCCAATTACAATGAGCAGTTCTTC.